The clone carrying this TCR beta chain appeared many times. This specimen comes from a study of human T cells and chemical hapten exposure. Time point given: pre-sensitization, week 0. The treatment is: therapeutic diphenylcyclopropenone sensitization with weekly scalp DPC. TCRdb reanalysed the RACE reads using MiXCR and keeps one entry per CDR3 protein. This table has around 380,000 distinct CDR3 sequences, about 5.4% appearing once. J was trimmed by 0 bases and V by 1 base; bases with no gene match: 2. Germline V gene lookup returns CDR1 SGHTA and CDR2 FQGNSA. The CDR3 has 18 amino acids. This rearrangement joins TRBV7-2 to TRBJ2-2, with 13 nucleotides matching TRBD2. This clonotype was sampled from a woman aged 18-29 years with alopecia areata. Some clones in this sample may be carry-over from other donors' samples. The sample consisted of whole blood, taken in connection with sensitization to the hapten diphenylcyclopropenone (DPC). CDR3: CASSLVGLAGANTGELFF. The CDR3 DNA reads TGTGCCAGCAGCTTAGTTGGACTAGCGGGGGCGAACACCGGGGAGCTGTTTTTT.